This TCR beta chain was recorded in a study of T cell changes during pregnancy in multiple sclerosis. Germline CDR1 MNHEY, CDR2 SVGAGI. With V trimmed by 5 bases and J by 4 bases, 5 bases remained unmatched. The CDR3 covers 14 residues. Profiled with immunoSEQ multiplex PCR; TCRdb holds only in-frame clones, not every one. Of under 50,000 clones listed, about 94% are singletons. This rearrangement joins TRBV6-5 to TRBJ1-1, with 9 bases that match TRBD1. Material: CD4+ T cells from peripheral blood mononuclear cells, obtained after pregnancy. The origin of this receptor is a female donor with multiple sclerosis, enrolled in a pregnancy study. Written as DNA, the CDR3 is TGTGCCAGCAGTACCCTGACAGGGGGCACTGAAGCTTTCTTT. It yields the protein CASSTLTGGTEAFF.